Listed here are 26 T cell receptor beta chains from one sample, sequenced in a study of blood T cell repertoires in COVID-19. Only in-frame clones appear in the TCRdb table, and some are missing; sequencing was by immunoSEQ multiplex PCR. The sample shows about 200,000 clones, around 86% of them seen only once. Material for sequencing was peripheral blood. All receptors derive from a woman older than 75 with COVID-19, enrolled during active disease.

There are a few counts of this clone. The DNA for the CDR3 is TGTGCCACCAGTGACCCGGGACAGGACAATGAGCAGTTCTTC. Residues: CATSDPGQDNEQFF. V gene TRBV24-1 combines with J gene TRBJ2-1; 8 positions agree with TRBD1. This CDR3 is 14 amino acids long. The germline CDR1 and CDR2 sequences are KGHDR and SFDVKD. J gave up 5 bases and V 4 bases, and 3 bases lay outside the gene matches.

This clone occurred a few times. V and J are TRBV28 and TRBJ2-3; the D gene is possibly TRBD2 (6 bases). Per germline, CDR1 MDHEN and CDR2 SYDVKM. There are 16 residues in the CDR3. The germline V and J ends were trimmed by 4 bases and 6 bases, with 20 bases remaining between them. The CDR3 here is CASSSAILGGGDTQYF. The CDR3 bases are TGTGCCAGCAGTTCTGCCATACTCGGGGGTGGGGATACGCAGTATTTT.

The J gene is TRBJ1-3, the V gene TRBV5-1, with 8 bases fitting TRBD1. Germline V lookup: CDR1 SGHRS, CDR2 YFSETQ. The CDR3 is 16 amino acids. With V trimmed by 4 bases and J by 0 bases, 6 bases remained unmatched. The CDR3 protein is CASSPGQASSGNTIYF. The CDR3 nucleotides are TGCGCCAGCAGCCCGGGACAGGCGAGCTCTGGAAACACCATATATTTT.

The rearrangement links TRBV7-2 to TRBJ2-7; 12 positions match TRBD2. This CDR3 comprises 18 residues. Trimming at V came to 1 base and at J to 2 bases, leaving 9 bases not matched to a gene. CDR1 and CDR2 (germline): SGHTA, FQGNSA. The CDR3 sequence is CASSLVGALAGGAYEQYF. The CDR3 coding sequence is TGTGCCAGCAGCTTAGTAGGGGCGCTAGCGGGAGGGGCCTACGAGCAGTACTTC.

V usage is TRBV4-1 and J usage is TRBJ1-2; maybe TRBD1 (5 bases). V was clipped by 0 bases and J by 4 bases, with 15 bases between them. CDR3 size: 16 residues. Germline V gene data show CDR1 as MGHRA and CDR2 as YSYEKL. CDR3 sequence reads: CASSQDRSRVGYGYTF. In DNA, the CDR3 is TGCGCCAGCAGCCAAGATCGGAGCAGGGTTGGCTATGGCTACACCTTC.

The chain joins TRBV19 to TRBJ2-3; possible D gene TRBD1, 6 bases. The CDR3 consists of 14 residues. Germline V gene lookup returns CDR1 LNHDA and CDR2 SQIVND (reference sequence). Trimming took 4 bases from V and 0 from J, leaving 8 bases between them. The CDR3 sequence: CASSTQGSTDTQYF. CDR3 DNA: TGTGCCAGTAGTACACAGGGAAGCACAGATACGCAGTATTTT.

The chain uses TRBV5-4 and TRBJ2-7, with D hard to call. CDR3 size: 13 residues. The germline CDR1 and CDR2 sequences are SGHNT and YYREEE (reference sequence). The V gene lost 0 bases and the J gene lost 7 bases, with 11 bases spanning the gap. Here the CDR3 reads CASSLAPPLEQYF. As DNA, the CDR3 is TGTGCCAGCAGCTTGGCGCCTCCCCTAGAGCAGTACTTC.

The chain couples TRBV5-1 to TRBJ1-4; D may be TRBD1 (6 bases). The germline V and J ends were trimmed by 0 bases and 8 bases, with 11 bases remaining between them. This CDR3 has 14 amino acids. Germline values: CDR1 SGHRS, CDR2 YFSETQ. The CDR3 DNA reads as TGCGCCAGCAGCTTGGGGGGGCGTAGAGAAAAACTGTTTTTT. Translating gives CASSLGGRREKLFF.

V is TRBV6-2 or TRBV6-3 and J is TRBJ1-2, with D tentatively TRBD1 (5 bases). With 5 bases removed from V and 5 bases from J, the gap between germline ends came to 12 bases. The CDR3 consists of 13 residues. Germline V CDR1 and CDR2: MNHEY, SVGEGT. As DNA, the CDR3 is TGTGCCAGCAGTAACGGGGCGGGATATGGCTACACCTTC. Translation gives CASSNGAGYGYTF.

The CDR3 DNA sequence: TGCGCCAGCAGCTTGGGGAGCCAAGGTGGTGAGCAGTTCTTC. This codes for CASSLGSQGGEQFF. This chain joins TRBV5-1 and TRBJ2-1; D gene uncertain. The CDR3 covers 14 residues. CDR1 SGHRS and CDR2 YFSETQ come from the germline V gene. V dropped 0 bases and J dropped 9 bases, with 13 bases sitting between them.

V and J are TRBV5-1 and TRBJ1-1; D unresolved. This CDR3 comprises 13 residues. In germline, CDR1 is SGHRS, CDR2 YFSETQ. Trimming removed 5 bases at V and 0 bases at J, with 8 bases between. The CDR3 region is CASRSFMNTEAFF. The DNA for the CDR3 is TGCGCCAGCAGGAGCTTCATGAACACTGAAGCTTTCTTT.

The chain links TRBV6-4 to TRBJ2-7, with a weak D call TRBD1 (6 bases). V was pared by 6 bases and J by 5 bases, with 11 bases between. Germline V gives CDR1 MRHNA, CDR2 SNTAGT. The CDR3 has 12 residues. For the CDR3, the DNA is TGTGCCAGCAGGAGTGGACAGCACGAGCAGTACTTC. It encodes CASRSGQHEQYF.

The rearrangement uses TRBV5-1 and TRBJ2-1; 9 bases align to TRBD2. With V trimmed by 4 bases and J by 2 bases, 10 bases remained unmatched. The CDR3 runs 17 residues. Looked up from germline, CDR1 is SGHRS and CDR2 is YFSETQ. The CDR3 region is CASSTEPLAGTYNEQFF. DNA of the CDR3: TGCGCCAGCAGCACGGAACCGCTAGCGGGGACCTACAATGAGCAGTTCTTC. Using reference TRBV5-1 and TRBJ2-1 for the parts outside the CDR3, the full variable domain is KAGVTQTPRYLIKTRGQQVTLSCSPISGHRSVSWYQQTPGQGLQFLFEYFSETQRNKGNFPGRFSGRQFSNSRSEMNVSTLELGDSALYLCASSTEPLAGTYNEQFFGPGTRLTVL.

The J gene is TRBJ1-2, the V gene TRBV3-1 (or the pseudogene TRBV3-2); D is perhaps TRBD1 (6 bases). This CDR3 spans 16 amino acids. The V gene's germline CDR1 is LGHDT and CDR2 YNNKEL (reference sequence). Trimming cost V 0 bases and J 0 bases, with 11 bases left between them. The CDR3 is CASSQELPGANYGYTF. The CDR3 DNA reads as TGTGCCAGCAGCCAAGAACTCCCAGGGGCTAACTATGGCTACACCTTC.

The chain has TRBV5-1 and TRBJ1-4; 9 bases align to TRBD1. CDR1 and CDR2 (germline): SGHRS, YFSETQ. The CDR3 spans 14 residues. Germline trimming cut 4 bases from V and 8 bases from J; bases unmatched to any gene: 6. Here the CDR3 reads CASSAGQGGEKLFF. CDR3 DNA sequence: TGCGCCAGCAGCGCGGGACAGGGAGGCGAAAAACTGTTTTTT. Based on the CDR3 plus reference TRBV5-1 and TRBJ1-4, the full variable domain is KAGVTQTPRYLIKTRGQQVTLSCSPISGHRSVSWYQQTPGQGLQFLFEYFSETQRNKGNFPGRFSGRQFSNSRSEMNVSTLELGDSALYLCASSAGQGGEKLFFGSGTQLSVL.

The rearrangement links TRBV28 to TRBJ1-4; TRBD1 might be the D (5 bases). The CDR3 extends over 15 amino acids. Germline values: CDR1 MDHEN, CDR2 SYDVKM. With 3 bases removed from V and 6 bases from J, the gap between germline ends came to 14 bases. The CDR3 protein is CASSFGGGGYEKLFF. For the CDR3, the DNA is TGTGCCAGCAGTTTTGGCGGGGGGGGTTATGAAAAACTGTTTTTT.

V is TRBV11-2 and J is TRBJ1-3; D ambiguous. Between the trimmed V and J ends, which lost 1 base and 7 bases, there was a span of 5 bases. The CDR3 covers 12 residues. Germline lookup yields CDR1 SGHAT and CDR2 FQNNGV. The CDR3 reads CASSLGRNTIYF. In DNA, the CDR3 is TGTGCCAGCAGCTTAGGGCGGAACACCATATATTTT.

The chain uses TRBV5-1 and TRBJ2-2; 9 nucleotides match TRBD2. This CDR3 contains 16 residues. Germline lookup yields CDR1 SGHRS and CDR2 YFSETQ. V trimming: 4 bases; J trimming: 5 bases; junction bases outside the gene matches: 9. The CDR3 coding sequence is TGCGCCAGCAGCCCTTTAGCCCTAGCGGGGACCGGGGAGCTGTTTTTT. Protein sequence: CASSPLALAGTGELFF. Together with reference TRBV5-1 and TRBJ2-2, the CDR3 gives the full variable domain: KAGVTQTPRYLIKTRGQQVTLSCSPISGHRSVSWYQQTPGQGLQFLFEYFSETQRNKGNFPGRFSGRQFSNSRSEMNVSTLELGDSALYLCASSPLALAGTGELFFGEGSRLTVL.

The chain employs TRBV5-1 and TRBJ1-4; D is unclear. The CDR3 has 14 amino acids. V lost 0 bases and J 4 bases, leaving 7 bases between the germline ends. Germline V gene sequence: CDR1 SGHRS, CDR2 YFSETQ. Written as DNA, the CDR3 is TGCGCCAGCAGCTTGGGAAGCTTTAATGAAAAACTGTTTTTT. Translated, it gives CASSLGSFNEKLFF.

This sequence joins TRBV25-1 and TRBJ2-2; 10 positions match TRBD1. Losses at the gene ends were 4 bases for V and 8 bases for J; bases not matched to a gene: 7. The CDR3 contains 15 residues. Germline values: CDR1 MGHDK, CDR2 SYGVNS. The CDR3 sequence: CASSVPGQGSGELFF. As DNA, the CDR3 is TGTGCCAGCAGTGTCCCGGGACAGGGGTCGGGGGAGCTGTTTTTT.

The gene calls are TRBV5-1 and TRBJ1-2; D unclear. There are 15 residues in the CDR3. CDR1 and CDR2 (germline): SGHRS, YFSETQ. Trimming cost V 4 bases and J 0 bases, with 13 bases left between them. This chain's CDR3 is CASSPGIPPNYGYTF. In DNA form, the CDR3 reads TGCGCCAGCAGCCCCGGTATACCTCCTAACTATGGCTACACCTTC.

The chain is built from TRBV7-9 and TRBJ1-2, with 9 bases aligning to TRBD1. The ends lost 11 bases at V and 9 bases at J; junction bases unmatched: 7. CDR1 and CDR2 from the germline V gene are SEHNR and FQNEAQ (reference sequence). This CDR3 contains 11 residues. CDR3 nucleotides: TGTGCCGGACAGGGGAAATATAGCTACACCTTC. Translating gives CAGQGKYSYTF. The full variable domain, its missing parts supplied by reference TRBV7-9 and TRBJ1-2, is DTGVSQNPRHKITKRGQNVTFRCDPISEHNRLYWYRQTLGQGPEFLTYFQNEAQLEKSRLLSDRFSAERPKGSFSTLEIQRTEQGDSAMYLCAGQGKYSYTFGSGTRLTVV.

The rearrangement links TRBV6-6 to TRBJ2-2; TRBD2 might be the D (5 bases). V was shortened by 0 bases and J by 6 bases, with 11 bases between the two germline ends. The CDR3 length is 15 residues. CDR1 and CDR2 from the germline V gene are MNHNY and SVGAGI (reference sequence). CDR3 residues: CASSYSSGGPGELFF. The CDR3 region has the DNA TGTGCCAGCAGTTACTCGAGCGGCGGTCCCGGGGAGCTGTTTTTT.

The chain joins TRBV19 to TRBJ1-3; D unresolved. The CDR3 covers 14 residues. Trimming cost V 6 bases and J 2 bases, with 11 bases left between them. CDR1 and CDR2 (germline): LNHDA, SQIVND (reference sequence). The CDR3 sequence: CASSIPSTGNTIYF. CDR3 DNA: TGTGCCAGTAGCATTCCCAGTACTGGAAACACCATATATTTT.

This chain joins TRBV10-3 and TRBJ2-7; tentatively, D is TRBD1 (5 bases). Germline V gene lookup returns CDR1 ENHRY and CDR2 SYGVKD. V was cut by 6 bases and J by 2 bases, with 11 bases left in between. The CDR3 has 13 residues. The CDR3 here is CAIRADKTYEQYF. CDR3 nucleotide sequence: TGTGCCATCAGGGCGGACAAGACCTACGAGCAGTACTTC.

CDR3 amino acids: CASSLYREQFF. The DNA of the CDR3 is TGTGCCAGCAGTTTATACCGGGAGCAGTTCTTC. V and J are TRBV27 and TRBJ2-1; no clear D. Germline CDR1 and CDR2: MNHEY and SMNVEV (reference sequence). The CDR3 sequence is 11 residues long. V was trimmed by 1 base and J by 10 bases, leaving 5 bases between them.